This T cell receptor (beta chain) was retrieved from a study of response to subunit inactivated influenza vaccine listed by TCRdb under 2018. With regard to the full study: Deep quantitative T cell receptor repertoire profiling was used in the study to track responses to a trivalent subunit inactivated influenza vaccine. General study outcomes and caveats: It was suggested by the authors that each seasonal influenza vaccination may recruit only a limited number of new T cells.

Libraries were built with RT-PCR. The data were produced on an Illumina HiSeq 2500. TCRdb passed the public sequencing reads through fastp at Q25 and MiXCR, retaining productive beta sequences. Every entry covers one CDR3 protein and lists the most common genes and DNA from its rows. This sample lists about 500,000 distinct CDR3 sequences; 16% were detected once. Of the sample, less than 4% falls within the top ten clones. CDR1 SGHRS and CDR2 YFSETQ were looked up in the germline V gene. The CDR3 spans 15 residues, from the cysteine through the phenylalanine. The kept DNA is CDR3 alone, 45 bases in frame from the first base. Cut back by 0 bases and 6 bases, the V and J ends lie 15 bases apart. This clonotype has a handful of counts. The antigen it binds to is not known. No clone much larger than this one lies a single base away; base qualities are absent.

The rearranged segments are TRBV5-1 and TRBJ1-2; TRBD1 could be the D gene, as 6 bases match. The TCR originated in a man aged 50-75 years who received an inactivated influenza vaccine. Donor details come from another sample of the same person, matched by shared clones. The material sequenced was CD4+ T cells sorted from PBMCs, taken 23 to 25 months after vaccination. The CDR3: CASSLDGRGGDGYTF. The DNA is TGCGCCAGCAGCTTGGACGGCAGGGGAGGAGATGGCTACACCTTC.